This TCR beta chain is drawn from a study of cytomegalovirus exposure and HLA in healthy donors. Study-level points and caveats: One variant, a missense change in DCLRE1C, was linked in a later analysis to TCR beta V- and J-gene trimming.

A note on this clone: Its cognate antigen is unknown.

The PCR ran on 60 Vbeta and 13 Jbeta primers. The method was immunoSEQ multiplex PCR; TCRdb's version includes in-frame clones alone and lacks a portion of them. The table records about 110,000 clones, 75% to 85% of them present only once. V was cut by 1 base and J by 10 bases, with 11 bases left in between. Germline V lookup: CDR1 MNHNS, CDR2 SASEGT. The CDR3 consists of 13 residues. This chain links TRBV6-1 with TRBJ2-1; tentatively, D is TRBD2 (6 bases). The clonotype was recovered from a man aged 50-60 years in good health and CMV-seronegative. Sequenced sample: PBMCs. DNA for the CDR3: TGTGCCAGCAGTGAAGGGAGGGTGTGGGAGCAGTTCTTC. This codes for CASSEGRVWEQFF.